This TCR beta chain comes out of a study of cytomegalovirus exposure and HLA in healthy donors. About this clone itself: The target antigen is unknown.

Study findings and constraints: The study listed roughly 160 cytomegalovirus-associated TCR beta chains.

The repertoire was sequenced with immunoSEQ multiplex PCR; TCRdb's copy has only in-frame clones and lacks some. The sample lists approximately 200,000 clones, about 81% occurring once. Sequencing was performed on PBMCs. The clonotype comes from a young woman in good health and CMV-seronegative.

CDR3 coding DNA: TGTGCCAGCAGAAGCCTTAGAGGGAGTACCCCCTACGAGCAGTACTTC. As protein: CASRSLRGSTPYEQYF. The V gene is TRBV11-2, the J gene TRBJ2-7; possibly TRBD2 for D (5 bases). V lost 6 bases to trimming and J lost 2 bases, with 20 bases between them. This CDR3 contains 16 residues. Germline CDR1 SGHAT, CDR2 FQNNGV.